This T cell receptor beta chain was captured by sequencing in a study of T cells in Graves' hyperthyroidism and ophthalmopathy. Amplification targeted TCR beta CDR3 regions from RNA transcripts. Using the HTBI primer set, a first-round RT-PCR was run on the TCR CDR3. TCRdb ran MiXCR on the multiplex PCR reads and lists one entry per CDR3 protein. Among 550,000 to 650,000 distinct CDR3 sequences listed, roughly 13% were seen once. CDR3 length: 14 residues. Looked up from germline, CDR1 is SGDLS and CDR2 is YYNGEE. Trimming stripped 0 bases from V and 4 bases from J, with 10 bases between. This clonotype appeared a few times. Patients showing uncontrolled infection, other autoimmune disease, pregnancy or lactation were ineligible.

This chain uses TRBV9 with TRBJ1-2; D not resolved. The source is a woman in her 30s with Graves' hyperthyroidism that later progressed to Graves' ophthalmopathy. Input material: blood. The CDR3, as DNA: TGTGCCAGCAGCGTAGACCCGATTGGCTATGGCTACACCTTC. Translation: CASSVDPIGYGYTF.